These 11 T cell receptor beta chains came from one sample sequenced in a study of blood T cell repertoires in COVID-19. The data were produced by immunoSEQ multiplex PCR, yet TCRdb's version contains in-frame clones alone and is incomplete. The data show about 100,000 clones, with more than 85% seen just once and approximately 7% held by the top ten. The source material was peripheral blood. Receptors were obtained from a man aged 25-40 years in a cohort sampled during active COVID-19.

As DNA, the CDR3 is TGCGCCAGCAGCGCTCCGGGACAGGGGGTCGGCACCGGGGAGCTGTTTTTT. It specifies CASSAPGQGVGTGELFF. The chain employs TRBV5-1 and TRBJ2-2; 11 nucleotides match TRBD1. From germline, CDR1 is SGHRS and CDR2 YFSETQ. The junction had 9 bases not matched to a gene; V was cut back by 4 bases and J by 4 bases. CDR3 length: 17 residues.

On this clone: Other DNA sequences of this sample code for an identical CDR3. V is TRBV5-1 and J is TRBJ2-3, with D perhaps matching TRBD2 (5 bases). This CDR3 comprises 14 residues. CDR1 is SGHRS, CDR2 YFSETQ, per germline. V was shortened by 0 bases and J by 3 bases, with 8 bases between the two germline ends. The CDR3 DNA follows: TGCGCCAGCAGCTTGGGCGAGGGTACAGATACGCAGTATTTT. It codes for CASSLGEGTDTQYF.

The chain recombines TRBV19 with TRBJ1-5, with D hard to call. The CDR3 is 13 residues long. Looked up from germline, CDR1 is LNHDA and CDR2 is SQIVND (reference sequence). Deletions cut 7 bases from V and 5 bases from J, with 12 bases between. This CDR3 is CASNQGRDQPQHF. The CDR3, as DNA: TGTGCCAGTAACCAAGGTCGGGATCAGCCCCAGCATTTT.

The chain couples TRBV4-1 to TRBJ2-7; D is possibly TRBD1 (6 bases). The CDR3 is made up of 14 amino acids. Germline loops: CDR1 MGHRA, CDR2 YSYEKL. V was clipped by 1 base and J by 6 bases, with 13 bases between them. CDR3 DNA sequence: TGCGCCAGCAGCCAAGGAGACAGGCAAGGCGAGCAGTACTTC. Residues: CASSQGDRQGEQYF.

The chain links TRBV7-2 to TRBJ2-7; 8 bases agree with TRBD1. Losses at the gene ends were 5 bases for V and 2 bases for J; bases not matched to a gene: 8. CDR3 length: 15 amino acids. Germline CDR1 is SGHTA and CDR2 is FQGNSA. The chain's CDR3 is CASSPRTGSPYEQYF. CDR3 DNA: TGTGCCAGCAGCCCTAGGACAGGGTCCCCCTACGAGCAGTACTTC.

This chain joins TRBV5-1 and TRBJ2-5; 8 nucleotides match TRBD1. CDR3 length equals 17 residues. V lost 0 bases and J lost 1; bases outside the gene matches: 8. Germline assignment: CDR1 SGHRS and CDR2 YFSETQ. The CDR3 region has the DNA TGCGCCAGCAGCTTGGGGGACAGGTTGGGTGCCCAAGAGACCCAGTACTTC. Protein sequence: CASSLGDRLGAQETQYF.

The CDR3 DNA sequence: TGTGCCAGCAGCCTGGCCGGGACAGTGGTCAAAAACATTCAGTACTTC. Translated: CASSLAGTVVKNIQYF. The J gene is TRBJ2-4, the V gene TRBV7-2; 7 bases agree with TRBD1. The CDR3 is made up of 16 amino acids. The germline CDR1 and CDR2 sequences are SGHTA and FQGNSA. The ends lost 5 bases at V and 3 bases at J; junction bases unmatched: 10.

The V call is TRBV4-1, the J call TRBJ2-3; 7 nucleotides agree with TRBD2. V lost 0 bases and J lost 4; bases outside the gene matches: 1. This CDR3 comprises 14 residues. The germline CDR1 and CDR2 sequences are MGHRA and YSYEKL. The CDR3 DNA follows: TGCGCCAGCAGCCAAGAAGGGAGGGCAGATACGCAGTATTTT. Its protein product is CASSQEGRADTQYF.

This clone has a single count. This sequence joins TRBV15 and TRBJ2-7; D gene ambiguous. Germline V CDR1 and CDR2: LNHNV, YYDKDF (reference sequence). The CDR3 length is 18 residues. V was shortened by 2 bases and J by 0 bases, with 20 bases between the two germline ends. CDR3 in DNA: TGTGCCACCAGCAGAATTTATTTAAGAAGAGACAACTCCTACGAGCAGTACTTC. Encoded protein: CATSRIYLRRDNSYEQYF.

The DNA for the CDR3 is TGTGCCATCACAGCAAACAGGGGAAAAAACACTGAAGCTTTCTTT. It specifies CAITANRGKNTEAFF. This sequence joins TRBV10-3 and TRBJ1-1; TRBD1 aligns across 7 bases. Trimming removed 7 bases from V and 2 bases from J; junction bases left unmatched: 10. This CDR3 is 15 amino acids long. Germline V gene data show CDR1 as ENHRY and CDR2 as SYGVKD.

The chain recombines TRBV6-5 with TRBJ1-2, with D perhaps TRBD1 (6 bases). Deletions cut 3 bases from V and 4 bases from J, with 12 bases between. CDR1 and CDR2 from the germline V gene are MNHEY and SVGAGI. The CDR3 has 14 amino acids. CDR3 DNA sequence: TGTGCCAGCAGTTATCTGGGGGCGAGCTATGGCTACACCTTC. Translated: CASSYLGASYGYTF.